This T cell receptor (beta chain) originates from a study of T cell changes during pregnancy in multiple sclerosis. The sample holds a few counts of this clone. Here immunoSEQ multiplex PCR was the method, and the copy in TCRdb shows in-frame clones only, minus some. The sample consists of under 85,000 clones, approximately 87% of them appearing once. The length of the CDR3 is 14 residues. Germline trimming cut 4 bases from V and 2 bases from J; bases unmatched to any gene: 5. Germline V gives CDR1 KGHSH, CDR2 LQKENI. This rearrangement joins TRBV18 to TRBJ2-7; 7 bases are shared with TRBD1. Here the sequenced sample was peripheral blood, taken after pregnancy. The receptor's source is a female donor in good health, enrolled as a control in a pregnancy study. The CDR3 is CASSLGQAAYEQYF. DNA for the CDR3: TGTGCCAGCTCACTAGGACAGGCCGCCTACGAGCAGTACTTC.